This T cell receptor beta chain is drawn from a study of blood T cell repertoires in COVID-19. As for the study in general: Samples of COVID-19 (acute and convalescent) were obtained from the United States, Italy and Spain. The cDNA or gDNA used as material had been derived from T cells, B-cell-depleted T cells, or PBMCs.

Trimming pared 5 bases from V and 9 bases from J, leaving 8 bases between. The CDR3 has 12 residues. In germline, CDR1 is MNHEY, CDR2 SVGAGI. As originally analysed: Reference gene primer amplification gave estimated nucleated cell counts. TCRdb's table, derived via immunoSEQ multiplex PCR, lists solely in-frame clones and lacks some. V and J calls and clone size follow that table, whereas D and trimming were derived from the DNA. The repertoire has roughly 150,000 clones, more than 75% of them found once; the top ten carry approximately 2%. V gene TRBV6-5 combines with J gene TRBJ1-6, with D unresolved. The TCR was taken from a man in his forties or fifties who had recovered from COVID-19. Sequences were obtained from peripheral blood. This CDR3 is CASSRPSSPLHF. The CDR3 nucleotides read TGTGCCAGCAGTCGCCCGAGTTCACCCCTCCACTTT.